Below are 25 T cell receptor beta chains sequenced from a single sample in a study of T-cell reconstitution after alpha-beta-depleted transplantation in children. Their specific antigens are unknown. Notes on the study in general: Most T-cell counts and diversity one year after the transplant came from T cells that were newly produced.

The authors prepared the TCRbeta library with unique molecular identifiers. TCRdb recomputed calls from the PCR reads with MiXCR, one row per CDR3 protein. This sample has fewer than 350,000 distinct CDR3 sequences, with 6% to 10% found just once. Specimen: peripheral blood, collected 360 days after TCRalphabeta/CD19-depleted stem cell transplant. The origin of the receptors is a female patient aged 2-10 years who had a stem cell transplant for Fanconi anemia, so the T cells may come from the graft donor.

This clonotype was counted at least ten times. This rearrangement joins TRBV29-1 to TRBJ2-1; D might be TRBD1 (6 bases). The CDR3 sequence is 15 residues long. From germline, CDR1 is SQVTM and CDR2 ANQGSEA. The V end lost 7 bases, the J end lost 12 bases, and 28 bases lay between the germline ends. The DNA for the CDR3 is TGCAGCGCCACGTCGGACAGCTTGTGGGGCGAGGCGCAGTTCTTC. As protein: CSATSDSLWGEAQFF.

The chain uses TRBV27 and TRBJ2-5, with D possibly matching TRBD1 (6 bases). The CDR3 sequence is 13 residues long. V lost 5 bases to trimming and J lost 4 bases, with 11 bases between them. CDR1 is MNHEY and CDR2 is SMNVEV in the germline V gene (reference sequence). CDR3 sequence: CASSKGGRETQYF. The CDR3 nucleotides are TGTGCCAGCAGTAAAGGGGGACGAGAGACCCAGTACTTC.

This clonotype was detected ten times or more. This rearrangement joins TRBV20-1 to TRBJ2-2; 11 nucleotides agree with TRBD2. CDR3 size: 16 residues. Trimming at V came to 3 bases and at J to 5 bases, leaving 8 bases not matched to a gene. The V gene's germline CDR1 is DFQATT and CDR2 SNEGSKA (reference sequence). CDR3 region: CSARQLAGGWTGELFF. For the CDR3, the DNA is TGCAGTGCTAGGCAGCTAGCGGGAGGCTGGACCGGGGAGCTGTTTTTT.

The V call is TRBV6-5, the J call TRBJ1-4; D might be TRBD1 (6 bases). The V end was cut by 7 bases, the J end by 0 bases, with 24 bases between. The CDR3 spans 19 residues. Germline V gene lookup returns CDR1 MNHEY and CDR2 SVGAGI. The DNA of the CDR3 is TGTGCCAGCATTAAGGGACCCCCAGGGGAACATGCAACTAATGAAAAACTGTTTTTT. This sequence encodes CASIKGPPGEHATNEKLFF.

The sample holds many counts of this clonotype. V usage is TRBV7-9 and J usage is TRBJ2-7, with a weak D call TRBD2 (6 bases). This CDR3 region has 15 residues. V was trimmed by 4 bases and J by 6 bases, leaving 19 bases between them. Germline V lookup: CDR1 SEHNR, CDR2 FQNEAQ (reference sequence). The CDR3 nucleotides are TGTGCCAGCAGCTGGACTAACCTCAGACTATCCGAGCAGTACTTC. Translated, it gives CASSWTNLRLSEQYF.

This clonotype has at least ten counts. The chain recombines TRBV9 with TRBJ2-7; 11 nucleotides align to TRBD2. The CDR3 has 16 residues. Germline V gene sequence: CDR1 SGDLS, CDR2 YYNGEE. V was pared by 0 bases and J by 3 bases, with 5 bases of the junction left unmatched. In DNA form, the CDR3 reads TGTGCCAGCAGCGTAGCGCCCGGGACTAGCGGCTACGAGCAGTACTTC. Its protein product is CASSVAPGTSGYEQYF.

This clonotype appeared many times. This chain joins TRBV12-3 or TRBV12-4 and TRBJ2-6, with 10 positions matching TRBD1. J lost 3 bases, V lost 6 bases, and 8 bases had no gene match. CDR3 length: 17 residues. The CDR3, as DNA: TGTGCCAGCAGCCCAGACAGGGGGCGCGATGGGGCCAACGTCCTGACTTTC. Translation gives CASSPDRGRDGANVLTF.

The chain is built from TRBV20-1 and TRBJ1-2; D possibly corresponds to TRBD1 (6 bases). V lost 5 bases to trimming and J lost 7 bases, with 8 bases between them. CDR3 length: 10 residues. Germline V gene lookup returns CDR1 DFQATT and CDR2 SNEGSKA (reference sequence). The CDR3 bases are TGCAGTGCTGACAGGTCTGGCTACACCTTC. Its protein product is CSADRSGYTF.

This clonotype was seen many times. The CDR3 region is CSARVISGLYGYTF. In DNA, the CDR3 is TGCAGTGCTAGGGTCATATCGGGTCTTTATGGCTACACCTTC. This rearrangement joins TRBV20-1 to TRBJ1-2; D unclear. CDR3 length: 14 amino acids. The V end was cut by 3 bases, the J end by 5 bases, with 16 bases between. In germline, CDR1 is DFQATT, CDR2 SNEGSKA (reference sequence).

The DNA of the CDR3 is TGTGCCAGCAGCCCCGGGACATCCGAGCAGTACGTC. Translation: CASSPGTSEQYV. This chain joins TRBV28 and TRBJ2-7, with D possibly TRBD1 on 6 matching bases. V lost 6 bases to trimming and J lost 6 bases, with 12 bases between them. The CDR3 has 12 amino acids. The germline V gene has CDR1 MDHEN and CDR2 SYDVKM.

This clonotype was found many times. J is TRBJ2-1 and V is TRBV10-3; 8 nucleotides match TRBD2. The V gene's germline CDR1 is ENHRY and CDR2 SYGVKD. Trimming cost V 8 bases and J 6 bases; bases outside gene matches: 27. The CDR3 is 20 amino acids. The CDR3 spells CAIFHGAGREVPALFNEQFF. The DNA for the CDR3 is TGTGCCATCTTCCACGGGGCGGGGCGGGAGGTCCCGGCTCTATTCAATGAGCAGTTCTTC.

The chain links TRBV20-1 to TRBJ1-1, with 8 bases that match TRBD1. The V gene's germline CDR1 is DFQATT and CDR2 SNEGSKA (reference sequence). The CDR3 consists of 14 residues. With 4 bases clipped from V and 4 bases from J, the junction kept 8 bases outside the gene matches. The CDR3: CSATRQGPGTEAFF. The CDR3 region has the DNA TGCAGTGCTACTCGACAGGGGCCGGGCACTGAAGCTTTCTTT.

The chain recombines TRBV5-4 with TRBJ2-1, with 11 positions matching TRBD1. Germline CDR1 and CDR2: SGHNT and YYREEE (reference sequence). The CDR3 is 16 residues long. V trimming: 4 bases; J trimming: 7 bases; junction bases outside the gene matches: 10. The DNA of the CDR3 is TGTGCCAGCAGCACGGACCGGGACAGGGGGATAAATGAGCAGTTCTTC. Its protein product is CASSTDRDRGINEQFF.

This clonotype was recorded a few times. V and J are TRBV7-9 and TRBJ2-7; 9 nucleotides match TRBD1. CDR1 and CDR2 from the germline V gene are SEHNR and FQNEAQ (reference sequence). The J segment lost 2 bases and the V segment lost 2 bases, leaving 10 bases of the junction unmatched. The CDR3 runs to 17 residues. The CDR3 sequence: CASSLPGQGFPPYEQYF. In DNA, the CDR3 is TGTGCCAGCAGCTTACCGGGACAGGGTTTTCCGCCCTACGAGCAGTACTTC.

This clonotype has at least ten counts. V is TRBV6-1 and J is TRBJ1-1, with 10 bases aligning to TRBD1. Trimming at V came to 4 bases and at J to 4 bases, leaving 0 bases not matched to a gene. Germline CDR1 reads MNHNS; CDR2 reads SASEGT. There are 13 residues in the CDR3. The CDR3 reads CASSGTGGTEAFF. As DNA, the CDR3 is TGTGCCAGCAGTGGGACAGGGGGCACTGAAGCTTTCTTT.

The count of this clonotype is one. DNA of the CDR3: TGTGCCAGCAGCTACCCGAATAGGAACACTGAAGCTTTCTTT. Amino acid sequence: CASSYPNRNTEAFF. This chain links TRBV2 with TRBJ1-1; D is uncertain. Per germline, CDR1 SNHLY and CDR2 FYNNEI. V lost 6 bases and J lost 1, with 12 bases in between. This CDR3 comprises 14 residues.

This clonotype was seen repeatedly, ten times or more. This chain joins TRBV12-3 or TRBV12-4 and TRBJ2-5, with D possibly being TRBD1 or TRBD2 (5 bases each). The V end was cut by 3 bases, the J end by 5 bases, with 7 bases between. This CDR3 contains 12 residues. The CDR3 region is CASSLRGETQYF. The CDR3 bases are TGTGCCAGCAGTTTGAGGGGTGAGACCCAGTACTTC.

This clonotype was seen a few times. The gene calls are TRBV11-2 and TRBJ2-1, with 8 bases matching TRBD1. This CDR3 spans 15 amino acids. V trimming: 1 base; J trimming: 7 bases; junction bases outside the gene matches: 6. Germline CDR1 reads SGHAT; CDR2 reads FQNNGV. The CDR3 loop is CASSLVQGVWNEQFF. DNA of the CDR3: TGTGCCAGCAGCTTAGTACAGGGGGTATGGAATGAGCAGTTCTTC.

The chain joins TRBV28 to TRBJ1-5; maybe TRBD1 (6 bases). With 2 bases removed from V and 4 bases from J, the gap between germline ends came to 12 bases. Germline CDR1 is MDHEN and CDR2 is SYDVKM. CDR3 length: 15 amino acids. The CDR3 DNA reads TGTGCCAGCAGTTTACGGGGGCCCGTGAATCAGCCCCAGCATTTT. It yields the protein CASSLRGPVNQPQHF.

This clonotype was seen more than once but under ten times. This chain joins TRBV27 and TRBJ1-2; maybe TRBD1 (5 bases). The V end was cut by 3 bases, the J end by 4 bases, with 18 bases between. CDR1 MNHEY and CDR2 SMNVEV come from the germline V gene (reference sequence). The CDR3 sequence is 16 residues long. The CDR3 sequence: CASSLWGPGDRYGYTF. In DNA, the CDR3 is TGTGCCAGCAGTTTGTGGGGACCGGGGGACCGCTATGGCTACACCTTC.

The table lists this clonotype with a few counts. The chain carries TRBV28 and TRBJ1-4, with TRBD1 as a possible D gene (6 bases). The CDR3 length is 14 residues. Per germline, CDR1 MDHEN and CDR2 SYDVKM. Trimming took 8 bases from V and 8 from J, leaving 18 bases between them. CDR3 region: CASGVGGFGEKLFF. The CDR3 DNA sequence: TGTGCCAGCGGCGTAGGGGGTTTTGGCGAAAAACTGTTTTTT.

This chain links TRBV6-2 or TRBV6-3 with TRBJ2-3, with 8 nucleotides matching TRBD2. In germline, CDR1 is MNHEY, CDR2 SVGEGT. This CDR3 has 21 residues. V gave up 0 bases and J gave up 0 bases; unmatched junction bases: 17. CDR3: CASSYSILASSGPLSTDTQYF. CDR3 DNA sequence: TGTGCCAGCAGTTACTCGATCCTCGCGTCTAGCGGGCCCCTTAGCACAGATACGCAGTATTTT.

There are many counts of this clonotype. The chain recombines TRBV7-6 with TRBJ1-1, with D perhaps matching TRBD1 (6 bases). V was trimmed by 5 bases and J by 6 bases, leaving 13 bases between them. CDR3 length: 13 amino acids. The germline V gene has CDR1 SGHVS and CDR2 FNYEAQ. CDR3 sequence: CASSPMDSPEAFF. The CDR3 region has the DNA TGTGCCAGCAGCCCAATGGACAGCCCTGAAGCTTTCTTT.

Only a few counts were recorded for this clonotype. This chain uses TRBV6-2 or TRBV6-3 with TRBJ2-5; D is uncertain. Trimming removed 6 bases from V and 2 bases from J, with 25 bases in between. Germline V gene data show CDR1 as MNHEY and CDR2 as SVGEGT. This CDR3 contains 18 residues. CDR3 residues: CASRQDLLHNHPQETQYF. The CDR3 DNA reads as TGTGCCAGCAGACAAGACTTGCTCCACAACCACCCTCAAGAGACCCAGTACTTC.

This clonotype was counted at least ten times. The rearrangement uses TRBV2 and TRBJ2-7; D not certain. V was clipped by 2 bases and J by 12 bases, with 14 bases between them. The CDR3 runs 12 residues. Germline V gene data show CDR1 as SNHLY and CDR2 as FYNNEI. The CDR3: CASSERVQSRYF. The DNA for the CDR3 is TGTGCCAGCAGTGAAAGGGTTCAGAGTAGGTACTTC.